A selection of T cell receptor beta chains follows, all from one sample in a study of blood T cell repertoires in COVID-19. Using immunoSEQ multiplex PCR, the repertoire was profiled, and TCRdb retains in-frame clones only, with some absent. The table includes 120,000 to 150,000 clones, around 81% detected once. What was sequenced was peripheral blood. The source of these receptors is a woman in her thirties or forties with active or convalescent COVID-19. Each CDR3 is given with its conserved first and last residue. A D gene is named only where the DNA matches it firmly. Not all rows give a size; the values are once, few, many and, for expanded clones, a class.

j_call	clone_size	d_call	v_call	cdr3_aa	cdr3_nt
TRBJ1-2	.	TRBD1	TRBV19	CASSDRGYGYTF	TGTGCCAGTAGTGACAGGGGCTATGGCTACACCTTC
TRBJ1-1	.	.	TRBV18	CASSRLNSQGNTEAFF	TGTGCCAGCTCGCGCCTGAATAGCCAAGGGAACACTGAAGCTTTCTTT
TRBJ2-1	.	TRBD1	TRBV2	CATGQEKYNEQFF	TGTGCCACTGGACAGGAGAAGTACAATGAGCAGTTCTTC
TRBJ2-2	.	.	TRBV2	CASSEIVGLSTGELFF	TGTGCCAGCAGTGAAATAGTGGGGCTGAGCACCGGGGAGCTGTTTTTT
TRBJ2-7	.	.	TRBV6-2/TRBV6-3	CASSYSPGARAYEQYF	TGTGCCAGCAGTTACTCGCCAGGGGCTCGCGCCTACGAGCAGTACTTC
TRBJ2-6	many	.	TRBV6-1	CASSEASGSGANVLTF	TGTGCCAGCAGTGAAGCATCGGGGAGCGGGGCCAACGTCCTGACTTTC
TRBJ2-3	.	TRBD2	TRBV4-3	CASSQTRLAGGSTDTQYF	TGCGCCAGCAGCCAGACTAGACTAGCGGGAGGGAGCACAGATACGCAGTATTTT
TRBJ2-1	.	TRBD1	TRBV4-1	CASSPGQAPGNEQFF	TGCGCCAGCAGCCCGGGACAGGCCCCCGGCAATGAGCAGTTCTTC
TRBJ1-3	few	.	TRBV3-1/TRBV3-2	CAGRDPQSTDSFSGNTIYF	TGTGCCGGCCGGGACCCGCAGAGTACGGACAGCTTCTCTGGAAACACCATATATTTT
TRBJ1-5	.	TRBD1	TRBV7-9	CASSLGQGAANQPQHF	TGTGCCAGCAGCTTAGGACAGGGGGCGGCCAATCAGCCCCAGCATTTT
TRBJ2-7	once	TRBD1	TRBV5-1	CASSSRDREEQYF	TGCGCCAGCAGCTCTCGGGACAGGGAAGAGCAGTACTTC
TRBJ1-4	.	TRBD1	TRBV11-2	CASSLDRGSNEKLFF	TGTGCCAGCAGCTTGGACAGGGGTTCTAATGAAAAACTGTTTTTT